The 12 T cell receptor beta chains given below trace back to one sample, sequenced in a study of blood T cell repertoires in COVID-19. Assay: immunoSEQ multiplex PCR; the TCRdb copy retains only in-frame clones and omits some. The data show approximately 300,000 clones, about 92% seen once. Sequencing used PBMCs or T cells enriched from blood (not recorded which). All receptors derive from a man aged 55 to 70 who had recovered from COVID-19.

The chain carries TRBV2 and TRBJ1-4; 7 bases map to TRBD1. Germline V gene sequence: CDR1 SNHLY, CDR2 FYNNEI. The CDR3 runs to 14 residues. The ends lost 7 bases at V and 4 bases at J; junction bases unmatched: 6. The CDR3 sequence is CASKLQGYNEKLFF. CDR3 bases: TGTGCCAGCAAACTACAGGGGTATAATGAAAAACTGTTTTTT.

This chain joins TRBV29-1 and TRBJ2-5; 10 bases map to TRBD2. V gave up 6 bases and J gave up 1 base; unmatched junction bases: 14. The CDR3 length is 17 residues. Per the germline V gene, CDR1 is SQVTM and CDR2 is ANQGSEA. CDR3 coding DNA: TGCAGCGTCCAAATTGGGGCTAGCGGGGGCCCCCAAGAGACCCAGTACTTC. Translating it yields CSVQIGASGGPQETQYF.

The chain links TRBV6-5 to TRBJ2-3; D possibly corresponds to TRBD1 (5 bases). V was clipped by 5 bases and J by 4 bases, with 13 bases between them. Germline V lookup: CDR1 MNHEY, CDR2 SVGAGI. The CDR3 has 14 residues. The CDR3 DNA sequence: TGTGCCAGCAGTAGCGTGGGCAGGGCAGATACGCAGTATTTT. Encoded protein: CASSSVGRADTQYF.

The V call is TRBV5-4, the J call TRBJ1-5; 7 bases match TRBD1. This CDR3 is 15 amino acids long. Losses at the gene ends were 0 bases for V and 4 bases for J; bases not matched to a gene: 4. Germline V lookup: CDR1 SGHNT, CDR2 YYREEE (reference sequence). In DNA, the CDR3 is TGTGCCAGCAGCTTGGGACAGGGAAGGAATCAGCCCCAGCATTTT. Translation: CASSLGQGRNQPQHF.

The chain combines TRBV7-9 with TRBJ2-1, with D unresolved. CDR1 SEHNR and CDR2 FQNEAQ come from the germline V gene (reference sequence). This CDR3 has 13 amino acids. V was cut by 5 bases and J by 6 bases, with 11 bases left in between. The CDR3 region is CASSAARVNEQFF. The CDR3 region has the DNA TGTGCCAGCAGCGCGGCTAGAGTCAATGAGCAGTTCTTC.

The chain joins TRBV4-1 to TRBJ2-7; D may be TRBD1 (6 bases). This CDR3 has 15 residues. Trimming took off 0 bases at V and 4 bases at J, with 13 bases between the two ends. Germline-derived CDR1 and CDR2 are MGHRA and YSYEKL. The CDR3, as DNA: TGCGCCAGCAGCCAAGATCAGCCAGGGGCGTACGAGCAGTACTTC. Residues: CASSQDQPGAYEQYF.

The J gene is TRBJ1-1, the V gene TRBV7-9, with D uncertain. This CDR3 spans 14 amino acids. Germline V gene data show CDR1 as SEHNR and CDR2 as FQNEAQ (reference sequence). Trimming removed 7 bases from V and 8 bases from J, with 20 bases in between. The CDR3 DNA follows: TGTGCCAGCAACAGCTTATTCAGGAGCGGAGAAGCTTTCTTT. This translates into CASNSLFRSGEAFF.

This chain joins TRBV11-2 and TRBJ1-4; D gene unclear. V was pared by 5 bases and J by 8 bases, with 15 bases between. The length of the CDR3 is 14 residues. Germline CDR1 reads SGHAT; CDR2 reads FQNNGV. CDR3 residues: CASSRTPLGEKLFF. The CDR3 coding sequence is TGTGCCAGCAGCCGGACTCCTCTTGGGGAAAAACTGTTTTTT.

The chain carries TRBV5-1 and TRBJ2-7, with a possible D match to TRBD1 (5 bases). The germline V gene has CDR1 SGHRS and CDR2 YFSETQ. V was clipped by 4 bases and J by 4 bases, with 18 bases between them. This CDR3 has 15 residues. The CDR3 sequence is CASSLVTGYPYEQYF. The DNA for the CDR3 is TGCGCCAGCAGCCTGGTTACAGGCTACCCTTACGAGCAGTACTTC.

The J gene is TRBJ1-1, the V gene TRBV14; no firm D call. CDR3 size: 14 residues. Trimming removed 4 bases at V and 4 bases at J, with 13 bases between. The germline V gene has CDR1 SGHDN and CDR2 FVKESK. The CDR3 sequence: CASSRERVTTEAFF. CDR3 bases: TGTGCCAGCAGCCGAGAGAGGGTGACCACTGAAGCTTTCTTT.

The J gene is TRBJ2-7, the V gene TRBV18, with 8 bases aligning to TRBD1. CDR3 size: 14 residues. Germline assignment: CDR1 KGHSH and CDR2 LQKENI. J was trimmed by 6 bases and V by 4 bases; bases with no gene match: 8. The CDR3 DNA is TGTGCCAGCTCACTATGGACAGGGAAAGGCGAGCAGTACTTC. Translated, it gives CASSLWTGKGEQYF.

The CDR3 sequence is CASSFPGRGEQFF. The CDR3, as DNA: TGTGCCAGCAGTTTCCCGGGCCGGGGTGAGCAGTTCTTC. V usage is TRBV28 and J usage is TRBJ2-1, with D maybe TRBD2 (5 bases). Trimming cost V 3 bases and J 9 bases, with 12 bases left between them. The CDR3 extends over 13 amino acids. Germline assignment: CDR1 MDHEN and CDR2 SYDVKM.